This TCR beta chain was profiled in a study of cytomegalovirus exposure and HLA in healthy donors. This clone was counted a single time. In the PCR, 60 Vbeta and 13 Jbeta primers were used. TCRdb's table, derived via immunoSEQ multiplex PCR, lists solely in-frame clones and lacks some. Of tens of thousands of clones in the sample, roughly 79% are singletons; the top ten hold about 5.5%. CDR3 length: 12 amino acids. The germline V gene has CDR1 SGHKS and CDR2 YYEKEE (reference sequence). V dropped 4 bases and J dropped 8; count of bases not matched to a gene: 1. Sequenced material: PBMCs. The TCR originated in a male donor in good health and CMV-seropositive. The chain links TRBV5-5 to TRBJ2-2; 8 bases map to TRBD1. CDR3 DNA: TGTGCCAGCAGCAGGACAGGGGGGGAGCTGTTTTTT. Translated: CASSRTGGELFF.